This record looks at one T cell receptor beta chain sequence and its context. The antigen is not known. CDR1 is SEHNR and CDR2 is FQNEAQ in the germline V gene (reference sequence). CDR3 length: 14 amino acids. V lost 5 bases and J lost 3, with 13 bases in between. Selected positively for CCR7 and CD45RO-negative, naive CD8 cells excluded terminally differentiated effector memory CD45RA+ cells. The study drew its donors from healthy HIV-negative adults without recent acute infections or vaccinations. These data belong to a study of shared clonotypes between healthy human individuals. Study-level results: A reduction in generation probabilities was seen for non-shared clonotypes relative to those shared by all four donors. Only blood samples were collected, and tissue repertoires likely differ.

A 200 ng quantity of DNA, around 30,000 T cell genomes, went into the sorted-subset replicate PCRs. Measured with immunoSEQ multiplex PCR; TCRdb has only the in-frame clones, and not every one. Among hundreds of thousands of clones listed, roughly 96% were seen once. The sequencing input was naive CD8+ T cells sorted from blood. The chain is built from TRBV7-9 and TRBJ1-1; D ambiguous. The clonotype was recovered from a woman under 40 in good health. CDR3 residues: CASSPAAVDTEAFF. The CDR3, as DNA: TGTGCCAGCAGCCCCGCGGCTGTTGACACTGAAGCTTTCTTT.